Here is one T cell receptor beta chain with its context. This entry belongs to a study of siplizumab effects on memory and regulatory T cells. The CDR3 sequence is 16 residues long. The V end was cut by 9 bases, the J end by 3 bases, with 20 bases between. Germline V gene lookup returns CDR1 LNHNV and CDR2 YYDKDF (reference sequence). TCRdb keeps only in-frame clones here, not all; method: immunoSEQ multiplex PCR. The table has 90,000 to 140,000 clones, 85% to 95% seen once. Sequencing input: CD4+ T cells sorted from blood. The sequence derives from a human donor in good health. The V and J genes are TRBV15 and TRBJ1-4, with TRBD1 as a possible D gene (6 bases). CDR3 loop: CATRPPPTGANEKLFF. DNA of the CDR3: TGTGCCACTCGACCCCCGCCGACAGGCGCTAATGAAAAACTGTTTTTT.